This record looks at one T cell receptor beta chain sequence and its context. Which antigen it targets is not known. No much larger clone is present one base from it, and per-base qualities are unavailable. The CDR3 regions of human TCRbeta chains were subjected to immunosequencing. The study's own analysis went as follows. TCRs in the repertoires were compared against a reference library of SARS-CoV-2-specific TCRs that had been generated with the MIRA antigen-specificity platform. Breadth meant the fraction of unique TCRs that were SARS-CoV-2-associated, whereas depth meant the fraction of total T cells that were SARS-CoV-2-associated. Each spike-specific TCR was assigned to its reactive spike region and to a CD4 or CD8 class using the MIRA data. Log10-transformed breadth and depth values were compared by one-way ANOVA with Sidak's multiple comparisons tests. This is the immuneACCESS table as TCRdb keeps it, with only in-frame sequences that have V and J called. A part of the clones is gone; compared with another copy, unresolved V genes explain less than half, and the rest is unexplained. For V, J and clone size, that table is used; D and trimming come from the DNA. The sample table contains approximately 150,000 clones; only one count was recorded for around 90% of them. 1.1% to 1.5% of the sample rests with the top ten.

The time point label, as the study defines it: baseline before first vaccination. Vaccinee samples were obtained from the UK trials COV001 and COV002, which included a single-blind randomized controlled phase 2/3 trial of AZD1222 (ChAdOx1 nCoV-19) in healthy adults. Trial participant PBMC samples were collected at day 0 and day 28 after the second dose for TCRbeta chain sequencing. This specimen belongs to a study of T cell responses to AZD1222 COVID-19 vaccine (dated by TCRdb to the early 2020s). With regard to the full study: AZD1222 recipients whose second dose came at about 4 weeks and those whose second dose came at about 12 weeks were combined into one group, since spike-specific TCR depth and breadth did not differ between the two schedules. A total of under 250 trial participants underwent TCR sequencing, of whom under 220 had received two doses of AZD1222 and roughly 26 had received two doses of the MenACWY control vaccine. Trial participants were enrolled by age into 18-55, 56-69 and 70-plus year subgroups, with roughly 160, 29 and 62 TCR-sequenced participants respectively.

What the work shows at the level of the full study, not this receptor alone: After two AZD1222 doses, both the breadth and the depth of spike-specific TCRs were significantly higher than at day 0 and than in MenACWY recipients. Because no samples from the day 14 peak response were available, repertoires could be characterized only after the peak T cell response. CD4 TCRs associated with the vaccine covered the entire spike protein, and the dominant responses were in regions 160-218 and 743-854. The 56-69-year group was small, and its depth increase did not reach significance, likely because of low power. Nearly half of unique spike-specific TCRs reportedly recognized epitopes outside regions mutated in the B.1.351 and B.1.1.7 variants. Conclusions about previously exposed vaccinees are limited because only six or seven AZD1222 recipients were SARS-CoV-2 seropositive at baseline. Participants were mostly white British and included more females than males, and it was suggested by the authors that clonal diversity may have been underestimated.

In the germline V gene, CDR1 corresponds to SGHNT and CDR2 to YENEEA. V loses 4 bases at its end and J loses 4 bases; junction bases beyond the gene matches: 9. From the cysteine up to the phenylalanine, the CDR3 has a length of 16 residues. CDR3 DNA only is kept here, 48 bases in frame from base 1. This TCR came from an adult in good health. The V and J segments used are TRBV11-3 and TRBJ2-2, and TRBD1 aligns with 7 junction nucleotides. The input for sequencing was peripheral blood, taken on day 0 of AZD1222 vaccination. The DNA reads TGTGCCAGCAGCTCTGACTGGACAGGACTCACCGGGGAGCTGTTTTTT. This encodes CASSSDWTGLTGELFF.